Given below is one TCR beta chain in context. This entry belongs to a study of T cells expressing NK-cell markers. The CDR3 contains 14 residues. Researchers built TCR beta cDNA using 5'RACE template switching with UMIs. TCRdb re-analyzed the 5' RACE reads; it lists each CDR3 protein once, without DNA. Here the sample table reports about 150,000 distinct CDR3 sequences. The sequencing input was blood T cells: a sorted CD56 or NKG2C T cell subset, CD4+ or CD8+ T cells, or bulk PBMC T cells (not recorded which). This clonotype was obtained from a man aged 18-69 years in good health. This chain uses TRBV12-3 or TRBV12-4 with TRBJ2-1. CDR3 region: CASSSPPQRNEQFF.